These T cell receptor beta chains were read from a single sample in a study of T-cell memory formation after mild COVID-19. TCRdb passed the 5' RACE reads through MiXCR, listing each CDR3 protein once. Of about 88,000 distinct CDR3 sequences listed, nearly 25% were seen once; the top ten hold less than 55%. Sequences were obtained from PBMCs or a T cell subset sorted from them (not recorded which). These TCRs come from a man between 18 and 35 years old who had mild COVID-19 (a few samples of this study predate the infection). Cell type and time point are not known. CDR3s include the opening cysteine and the closing phenylalanine or tryptophan. Fields, in order: D gene, clone size, V gene, J gene, CDR3 protein, CDR3 DNA. The D gene is left open where the match is weak. Size is stated for part of the rows, as once, few or many counts, or as a class when the clone is expanded.

d_gene: -
abundance: -
v_gene: TRBV2
j_gene: TRBJ2-1
CDR3aa: CASSVVFEAKGYNEQFF
CDR3nt: TGTGCCAGCAGTGTAGTATTTGAGGCTAAAGGTTACAATGAGCAGTTCTTC

d_gene: TRBD2
abundance: -
v_gene: TRBV13
j_gene: TRBJ2-7
CDR3aa: CASSLVASGPRAYEQYF
CDR3nt: TGTGCCAGCAGCTTAGTGGCTAGCGGGCCCCGGGCCTACGAGCAGTACTTC

d_gene: -
abundance: few
v_gene: TRBV5-1
j_gene: TRBJ2-1
CDR3aa: CASSLALAGNEQFF
CDR3nt: TGCGCCAGCAGCTTGGCACTAGCTGGCAATGAGCAGTTCTTC

d_gene: TRBD1
abundance: -
v_gene: TRBV6-5
j_gene: TRBJ1-1
CDR3aa: CASRSTGGWTGAFF
CDR3nt: TGTGCCAGCAGGTCCACAGGGGGATGGACTGGAGCTTTCTTT

d_gene: TRBD1
abundance: once
v_gene: TRBV4-3
j_gene: TRBJ1-2
CDR3aa: CASSQDQGQGGGYTF
CDR3nt: TGCGCCAGCAGCCAAGATCAGGGACAGGGTGGTGGCTACACCTTC

d_gene: -
abundance: few
v_gene: TRBV9
j_gene: TRBJ2-1
CDR3aa: CASSVGAEQFF
CDR3nt: TGTGCCAGCAGCGTAGGAGCTGAGCAGTTCTTC

d_gene: TRBD1
abundance: -
v_gene: TRBV4-2
j_gene: TRBJ1-4
CDR3aa: CASSIPRDRGAEKLFF
CDR3nt: TGTGCCAGCAGCATCCCCCGGGACAGGGGAGCGGAAAAACTGTTTTTT

d_gene: -
abundance: -
v_gene: TRBV12-3/TRBV12-4
j_gene: TRBJ2-2
CDR3aa: CASRPLAGSGNTGELFF
CDR3nt: TGTGCCAGCCGACCCCTGGCAGGGTCGGGGAACACCGGGGAGCTGTTTTTT

d_gene: -
abundance: -
v_gene: TRBV9
j_gene: TRBJ2-3
CDR3aa: CASSAFGEDTQYF
CDR3nt: TGTGCCAGCAGCGCCTTCGGGGAAGATACGCAGTATTTT

d_gene: -
abundance: -
v_gene: TRBV7-9
j_gene: TRBJ1-4
CDR3aa: CASNQKLGELFF
CDR3nt: TGTGCCAGCAATCAAAAACTTGGGGAACTGTTTTTT